The entry that follows covers one TCR beta chain sequence. Its cognate antigen is unknown. The record originates from a study of cytomegalovirus exposure and HLA in healthy donors. Study-level information: Later analysis reported that the 120 or so validation repertoires shared the platform of the approximately 670 first-cohort repertoires. Study-wide findings and caveats: Rarity held for most TCR sequences, but there were some public TCRs that occurred in many donors. Reportedly, cytomegalovirus status was diagnosed with high sensitivity and specificity.

Clones were read by immunoSEQ multiplex PCR, and TCRdb kept only the in-frame ones, dropping some. Of 95,000 to 150,000 clones in the sample, more than 95% were seen once. From germline, CDR1 is SNHLY and CDR2 FYNNEI. CDR3 length equals 17 residues. After removal of 0 bases from V and 4 bases from J, the junction contained 11 bases not matched to a gene. The sequence was obtained from a man younger than 30 in good health and CMV-seronegative. The material sequenced was PBMCs. The gene calls are TRBV2 and TRBJ1-2; 7 bases line up with TRBD1. In nucleotides, the CDR3 is TGTGCCAGCAGTGAAGCGCAGGGGACAGAATCTTTCTATGGCTACACCTTC. It yields the protein CASSEAQGTESFYGYTF.